This TCR beta chain emerged from a study of shared clonotypes between healthy human individuals (dated by TCRdb to the early 2020s). Regarding the complete study: The cohort included three men and two women between 18 and 49 years of age. For each donor, three plates each were used for CD4 naive and CD4 memory, two plates were used for CD8 naive, and one plate was used for CD8 memory. Each donor's leukapheresis produced roughly between about 0.9 and 9.5 billion PBMCs. Different laboratories and diverse techniques were used to prepare libraries and sequence TCR repertoires, to increase sequencing depth and limit assay-specific biases. The study deeply sequenced blood TCR repertoires of roughly five healthy adults to estimate repertoire size and the extent of clonotype sharing between individuals. General conclusions and limits of the study: When four donors were compared, the shared fraction of clonotypes was about 5.4% for naive CD4, 3.5% to 4% for naive CD8, 2.3% for memory CD4, and 0.35% to 0.5% for memory CD8. Pairwise subsampling led to the expectation that sequencing depth would affect the degree of clonotype sharing among donors. Estimated clonotype richness was generally larger for naive than for memory subsets. Sampling was restricted to blood, and TCR repertoires in tissues likely differ from the TCR repertoires found in blood. Even with the large sequencing depth, rarefaction of the sorted-subset datasets indicated that sequencing was incomplete. Because the study included only a small number of donors, the genetic and exposure-history diversity represented was limited. Compared with non-shared clonotypes, clonotypes shared by all four sorted-subset donors had higher generation probabilities.

To note about this clone: Its cognate antigen has yet to be identified. It has no much larger one-base neighbor in the sample; base qualities were not kept.

Per the germline V gene, MRHNA is the CDR1 and SNTAGT is the CDR2. V and J lose 7 bases and 0 bases, and a span of 5 bases separates them. The CDR3 starts with the cysteine, ends with the phenylalanine, and has 12 residues. Kept here is only the CDR3 DNA, which spans 36 bases and is read in frame from base 1. Healthy HIV-negative adults with no recently reported acute infections or vaccinations were included as donors. All donors were Caucasian adults living in Nashville, Tennessee, USA. CD4+ T cells were enriched by magnetic negative selection; naive cells were then positively selected on CD45RA, and the negative fraction formed the memory subset. Blood was obtained by leukapheresis, after which PBMCs were separated by Ficoll-Histopaque density gradient centrifugation and cryopreserved in liquid nitrogen vapor phase. Analytical flow cytometry was used to check the purity and quantity of each magnetically sorted T cell population. Genomic DNA was isolated from every sorted fraction and measured by UV absorbance on a Nanodrop 2000c.

TCR CDR3 regions were amplified from genomic DNA by multiplex PCR using the deep immunoSEQ assay. For each cell subset, the extracted genomic DNA was distributed evenly across all wells of several immunoSEQ 96-well plates, and each plate served as one replicate. Each replicate PCR for sorted subsets received roughly 0.2 ug genomic DNA, equal to about 30,000 T cell genomes. Purified libraries were quantified with a Qubit 3.0 fluorometer, sized on a Bioanalyzer 2100, and re-quantified with the KAPA Library Quantification kit. A separate single-read 150-cycle Illumina NextSeq 550 flow cell was used to sequence each immunoSEQ 96-well plate. In the authors' own workflow: Because only junctional sequences without quality scores were contained in the immunoSEQ output, filtering matching that applied to full-length reads could not be performed. Sequences were annotated with PyIR, a Python wrapper for IgBLAST v1.9, and V/J genes and CDR3 were assigned using IMGT germline references. Reads were removed for weak V/J assignments (E-value above 1e-6), missing CDR3, stop codons, out-of-frame junctions, or ambiguous translated residues. A V3J clonotype was defined by an identical inferred V gene, J gene, and CDR3 amino acid sequence. Percentage overlap between repertoires was calculated by dividing the number of shared unique clonotypes by the size of the smaller repertoire. Three approaches were used to assess repertoire richness: RTK rarefaction, the Chao1 estimator, and Recon v2.1 estimates of unobserved clonotypes. Generation probabilities were computed with OLGA for all TCRbeta clonotypes obtained by the gDNA method from a handful of donors. This is the immuneACCESS table as TCRdb keeps it, with only in-frame sequences that have V and J called. A part of the clones is gone; compared with another copy, unresolved V genes explain less than half, and the rest is unexplained. That table furnishes V, J and clone size, whereas the DNA furnished D and trimming. The sample table lists approximately 1.5 million clones, roughly 98% of them with a count of one. Jointly, the top ten make up approximately 0.44% of the sample.

This chain joins TRBV6-4 to TRBJ2-3, with the D gene not clear enough to name. Specimen: naive CD4+ T cells sorted from blood. Per the publication, the cell subset or site label means: CD45RA+ positively selected. The TCR sequence derives from a man aged 25 to 45 in good health. The sequence in DNA is TGTGCCAGCATACGTAGCACAGATACGCAGTATTTT. Translated, this is CASIRSTDTQYF.